This T cell receptor beta chain was identified during a study of blood T cell repertoires in COVID-19. The length of the CDR3 is 12 residues. Trimming shortened V by 11 bases and J by 4 bases, and 12 bases separated the two germline ends. CDR1 and CDR2 (germline): SNHLY, FYNNEI. Here immunoSEQ multiplex PCR was the method, and the copy in TCRdb shows in-frame clones only, minus some. Here the sample spans about 270,000 clones, roughly 86% being singletons. The chain uses TRBV2 and TRBJ2-1; no clear D. This receptor was obtained from a woman aged 30 to 39 who had recovered from COVID-19. Sequenced: PBMCs or T cells enriched from blood (not recorded which). The CDR3, as DNA: TGTGCCGGGTCCACGGAGTACAATGAGCAGTTCTTC. Its protein product is CAGSTEYNEQFF.